These 22 T cell receptor beta chains were sequenced from one sample in a study of T cell changes during pregnancy in multiple sclerosis. This table comes from immunoSEQ multiplex PCR, and its TCRdb copy is limited to in-frame clones, with some not included. In the table there are 75,000 to 95,000 clones, around 94% of which are singletons. Specimen: CD4+ T cells from peripheral blood mononuclear cells, collected after pregnancy. These receptors were collected from a female donor with multiple sclerosis, enrolled in a pregnancy study.

V is TRBV9 and J is TRBJ2-2; perhaps TRBD1 as D (5 bases). V gave up 0 bases and J gave up 4 bases, with 13 bases separating them. The V gene's germline CDR1 is SGDLS and CDR2 YYNGEE. CDR3 length: 16 residues. CDR3 region: CASSVAAGWFTGELFF. The CDR3 region has the DNA TGTGCCAGCAGCGTAGCGGCAGGGTGGTTCACCGGGGAGCTGTTTTTT.

V gene TRBV11-3 combines with J gene TRBJ2-3; a possible D gene is TRBD2 (5 bases). The V gene's germline CDR1 is SGHNT and CDR2 YENEEA. The CDR3 loop spans 14 amino acids. The V end was cut by 1 base, the J end by 5 bases, with 10 bases between. The CDR3 sequence: CASSLGPSQDTQYF. The CDR3 nucleotides read TGTGCCAGCAGCTTAGGGCCTAGCCAAGATACGCAGTATTTT. The entire variable domain, with the rest obtained from reference TRBV11-3 and TRBJ2-3, is as follows: EAGVVQSPRYKIIEKKQPVAFWCNPISGHNTLYWYLQNLGQGPELLIRYENEEAVDDSQLPKDRFSAERLKGVDSTLKIQPAELGDSAVYLCASSLGPSQDTQYFGPGTRLTVL.

Only one count was recorded for this clone. The J gene is TRBJ1-5, the V gene TRBV28, with D possibly being TRBD1 (6 bases). The V gene's germline CDR1 is MDHEN and CDR2 SYDVKM. The CDR3 runs to 15 residues. With 2 bases removed from V and 7 bases from J, the gap between germline ends came to 15 bases. CDR3 sequence (DNA): TGTGCCAGCAGTTTACCTAGACAGGTGGGACAGCCCCAGCATTTT. This encodes CASSLPRQVGQPQHF.

The genes are TRBV5-6 and TRBJ2-1; D is possibly TRBD2 (5 bases). The CDR3 loop spans 14 amino acids. With 4 bases removed from V and 12 bases from J, the gap between germline ends came to 20 bases. Germline CDR1 reads SGHDT; CDR2 reads YYEEEE. The CDR3 sequence: CASSLISSTGVQFF. The CDR3 bases are TGTGCCAGCAGCCTTATTAGTTCTACCGGGGTGCAGTTCTTC.

The chain joins TRBV5-6 to TRBJ2-3, with 7 bases aligning to TRBD1. V lost 4 bases to trimming and J lost 1 base; unmatched junction nucleotides: 6. The CDR3 is made up of 15 amino acids. Per germline, CDR1 SGHDT and CDR2 YYEEEE. The CDR3 loop reads CASSRWDRGTDTQYF. For the CDR3, the DNA is TGTGCCAGCAGCAGGTGGGACAGAGGCACAGATACGCAGTATTTT. Combining the CDR3 with reference TRBV5-6 and TRBJ2-3 gives the whole variable domain DAGVTQSPTHLIKTRGQQVTLRCSPKSGHDTVSWYQQALGQGPQFIFQYYEEEERQRGNFPDRFSGHQFPNYSSELNVNALLLGDSALYLCASSRWDRGTDTQYFGPGTRLTVL.

The V and J genes are TRBV30 and TRBJ1-6; 9 positions match TRBD1. CDR1 is GTSNPN, CDR2 SVGIG, per germline (reference sequence). The CDR3 sequence is 14 residues long. V shed 5 bases, J shed 7 bases, and the junction held 6 bases outside the gene matches. In nucleotides, the CDR3 is TGTGCCTGGGCCGGGACAGGGAGGAATTCACCCCTCCACTTT. Translation gives CAWAGTGRNSPLHF.

The genes are TRBV15 and TRBJ2-1, with 12 bases that match TRBD2. J was trimmed by 0 bases and V by 4 bases; bases with no gene match: 10. The CDR3 is made up of 19 amino acids. Looked up from germline, CDR1 is LNHNV and CDR2 is YYDKDF (reference sequence). The chain's CDR3 is CATSKPGLAGLRSYNEQFF. CDR3 in DNA: TGTGCCACCAGCAAACCGGGACTAGCGGGTCTACGCTCCTACAATGAGCAGTTCTTC.

The chain links TRBV10-3 to TRBJ2-2; no clear D gene. From germline, CDR1 is ENHRY and CDR2 SYGVKD. The CDR3 loop spans 16 amino acids. Trimming left V 0 bases short and J 7 bases short, with 15 bases between. This CDR3 is CAISESTRHPDGELFF. The CDR3, as DNA: TGTGCCATCAGTGAGTCGACTCGGCACCCCGACGGGGAGCTGTTTTTT.

The V call is TRBV27, the J call TRBJ2-5, with D possibly being TRBD1 (8 bases). The CDR3 is made up of 15 amino acids. Germline V gene sequence: CDR1 MNHEY, CDR2 SMNVEV (reference sequence). Trimming pared 4 bases from V and 5 bases from J, leaving 17 bases between. Written as DNA, the CDR3 is TGTGCCAGCAGTTCACGACAGGGGAGGGTGGAGACCCAGTACTTC. Residues: CASSSRQGRVETQYF.

The chain has TRBV19 and TRBJ2-1, with D hard to call. V was clipped by 6 bases and J by 8 bases, with 11 bases between them. CDR3 length equals 12 residues. Germline V gene sequence: CDR1 LNHDA, CDR2 SQIVND (reference sequence). DNA of the CDR3: TGTGCCAGTAGGCGAGAGGATCATGAGCAGTTCTTC. Translated, it gives CASRREDHEQFF.

The V and J genes are TRBV18 and TRBJ2-1, with 9 bases matching TRBD2. The V gene end was trimmed by 2 bases and the J gene end by 5 bases; junction bases not matched to a gene: 7. CDR1 and CDR2 from the germline V gene are KGHSH and LQKENI. CDR3 length: 16 residues. This chain's CDR3 is CASSPSSSGIHNEQFF. CDR3 bases: TGTGCCAGCTCACCATCTTCTAGCGGGATCCACAATGAGCAGTTCTTC.

The gene calls are TRBV11-2 and TRBJ1-1; tentatively, D is TRBD1 (6 bases). CDR1 and CDR2 (germline): SGHAT, FQNNGV. This CDR3 is 15 amino acids long. V gave up 1 base and J gave up 1 base, with 10 bases separating them. The CDR3 here is CASSLVRGGNTEAFF. The CDR3 nucleotides are TGTGCCAGCAGCTTAGTGAGGGGGGGGAACACTGAAGCTTTCTTT.

The chain couples TRBV5-1 to TRBJ2-5; D is ambiguous. The CDR3 is 11 residues long. CDR1 is SGHRS and CDR2 is YFSETQ in the germline V gene. The V end lost 2 bases, the J end lost 3 bases, and 2 bases lay between the germline ends. The DNA for the CDR3 is TGCGCCAGCAGCTTTAAAGAGACCCAGTACTTC. This codes for CASSFKETQYF.

The rearrangement links TRBV27 to TRBJ1-5; D gene ambiguous. The V gene's germline CDR1 is MNHEY and CDR2 SMNVEV (reference sequence). Trimming took off 5 bases at V and 1 base at J, with 18 bases between the two ends. The CDR3 covers 17 residues. Here the CDR3 DNA reads TGTGCCAGCAGTCTCCGGTCAATGTCGGGGAGCAATCAGCCCCAGCATTTT. This encodes CASSLRSMSGSNQPQHF.

V gene TRBV5-1 combines with J gene TRBJ1-4; perhaps TRBD1 as D (6 bases). This CDR3 spans 15 amino acids. Germline V gene data show CDR1 as SGHRS and CDR2 as YFSETQ. The V end was cut by 0 bases, the J end by 7 bases, with 13 bases between. In DNA, the CDR3 is TGCGCCAGCAGCTTGGGCAGGGGAGAAAGTGAAAAACTGTTTTTT. Its translation: CASSLGRGESEKLFF.

The CDR3 DNA is TGTGCCAGCAGCGCCACGGGGGTCACAGATACGCAGTATTTT. This sequence encodes CASSATGVTDTQYF. V and J are TRBV28 and TRBJ2-3, with D possibly being TRBD2 (6 bases). The CDR3 is 14 amino acids. Trimming took 6 bases from V and 2 from J, leaving 12 bases between them. Per germline, CDR1 MDHEN and CDR2 SYDVKM.

The chain joins TRBV27 to TRBJ1-1; 10 nucleotides agree with TRBD1. Germline lookup yields CDR1 MNHEY and CDR2 SMNVEV (reference sequence). Trimming removed 3 bases from V and 6 bases from J; junction bases left unmatched: 13. There are 17 residues in the CDR3. The CDR3: CASSFYSGTGARAEAFF. CDR3 sequence (DNA): TGTGCCAGCAGTTTTTACTCCGGGACAGGGGCAAGGGCTGAAGCTTTCTTT.

The chain links TRBV19 to TRBJ1-4; D is possibly TRBD1 (6 bases). Per germline, CDR1 LNHDA and CDR2 SQIVND (reference sequence). The CDR3 totals 15 residues. V was cut by 1 base and J by 4 bases, with 10 bases left in between. CDR3 protein: CASSIGTANNEKLFF. The DNA for the CDR3 is TGTGCCAGTAGTATAGGGACAGCAAATAATGAAAAACTGTTTTTT.

The V call is TRBV5-4, the J call TRBJ2-5; D might be TRBD2 (6 bases). The last part of the DNA fits TRBJ2-7 better; the J call may be wrong. Germline V CDR1 and CDR2: SGHNT, YYREEE (reference sequence). The CDR3 length is 14 residues. CDR3 sequence (DNA): TGTGCCAGCCATGGGGGTAGCGGAGCCTACGAGCAGTACTTC. Protein product: CASHGGSGAYEQYF.

V gene TRBV29-1 combines with J gene TRBJ2-5; a possible D gene is TRBD1 (6 bases). This CDR3 has 11 residues. Germline CDR1 SQVTM, CDR2 ANQGSEA. With 7 bases removed from V and 5 bases from J, the gap between germline ends came to 11 bases. Here the CDR3 DNA reads TGCAGCGGGACAGCCTGGGAGACCCAGTACTTC. This encodes CSGTAWETQYF.

The chain combines TRBV6-1 with TRBJ2-7, with 8 nucleotides matching TRBD1. The germline CDR1 and CDR2 sequences are MNHNS and SASEGT. Trimming removed 5 bases from V and 3 bases from J; junction bases left unmatched: 6. The CDR3 sequence is 14 residues long. As DNA, the CDR3 is TGTGCCAGCAGTACGGACAGGGTGAGCTACGAGCAGTACTTC. It yields the protein CASSTDRVSYEQYF.

The CDR3 protein is CASSRGTSNQPQHF. The CDR3 DNA is TGTGCCAGTAGTAGGGGGACAAGCAATCAGCCCCAGCATTTT. This rearrangement joins TRBV19 to TRBJ1-5, with D maybe TRBD1 (6 bases). This CDR3 has 14 amino acids. CDR1 and CDR2 (germline): LNHDA, SQIVND (reference sequence). Trimming stripped 4 bases from V and 1 base from J, with 8 bases between.